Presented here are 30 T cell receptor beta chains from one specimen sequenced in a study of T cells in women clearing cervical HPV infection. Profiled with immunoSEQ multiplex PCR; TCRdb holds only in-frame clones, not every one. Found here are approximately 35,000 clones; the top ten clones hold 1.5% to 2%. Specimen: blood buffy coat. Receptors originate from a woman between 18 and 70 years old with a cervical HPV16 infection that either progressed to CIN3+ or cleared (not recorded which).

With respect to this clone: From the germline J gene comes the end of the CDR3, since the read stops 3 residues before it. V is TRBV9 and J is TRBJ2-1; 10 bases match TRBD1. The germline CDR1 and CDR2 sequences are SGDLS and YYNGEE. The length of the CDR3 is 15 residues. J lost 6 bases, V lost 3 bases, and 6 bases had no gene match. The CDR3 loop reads CASSGPGQGTNEQFF. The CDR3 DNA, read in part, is TGTGCCAGCAGCGGCCCGGGACAGGGGACCAATGAG. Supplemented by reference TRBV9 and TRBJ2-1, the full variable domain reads DSGVTQTPKHLITATGQRVTLRCSPRSGDLSVYWYQQSLDQGLQFLIQYYNGEERAKGNILERFSAQQFPDLHSELNLSSLELGDSALYFCASSGPGQGTNEQFFGPGTRLTVL.

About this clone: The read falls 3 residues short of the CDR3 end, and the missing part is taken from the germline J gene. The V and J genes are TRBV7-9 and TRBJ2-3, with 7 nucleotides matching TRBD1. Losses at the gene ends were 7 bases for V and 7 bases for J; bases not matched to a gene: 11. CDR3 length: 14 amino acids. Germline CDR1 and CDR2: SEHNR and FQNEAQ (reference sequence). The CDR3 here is CASNYGQGVNTQYF. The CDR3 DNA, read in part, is TGTGCCAGCAACTATGGGCAGGGGGTAAATACG.

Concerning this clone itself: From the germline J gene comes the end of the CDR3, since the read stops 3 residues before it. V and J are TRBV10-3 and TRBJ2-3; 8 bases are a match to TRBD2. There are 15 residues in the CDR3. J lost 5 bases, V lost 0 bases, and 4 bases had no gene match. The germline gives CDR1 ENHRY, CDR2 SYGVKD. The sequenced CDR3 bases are TGTGCCATCAGTGAGTCTAGCGGGGTTGGAGATACG. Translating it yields CAISESSGVGDT. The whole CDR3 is CAISESSGVGDTQYF.

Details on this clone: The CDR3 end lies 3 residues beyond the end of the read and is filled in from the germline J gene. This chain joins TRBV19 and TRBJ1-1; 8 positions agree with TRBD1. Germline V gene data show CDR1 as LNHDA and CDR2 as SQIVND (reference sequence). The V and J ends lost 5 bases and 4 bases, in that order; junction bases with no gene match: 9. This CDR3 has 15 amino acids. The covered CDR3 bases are TGTGCCAGTAGTCCCACCCCAGGGGGCGTCACTGAA. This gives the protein CASSPTPGGVTE. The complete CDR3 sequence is CASSPTPGGVTEAFF. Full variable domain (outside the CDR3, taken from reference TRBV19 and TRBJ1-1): DGGITQSPKYLFRKEGQNVTLSCEQNLNHDAMYWYRQDPGQGLRLIYYSQIVNDFQKGDIAEGYSVSREKKESFPLTVTSAQKNPTAFYLCASSPTPGGVTEAFFGQGTRLTVV.

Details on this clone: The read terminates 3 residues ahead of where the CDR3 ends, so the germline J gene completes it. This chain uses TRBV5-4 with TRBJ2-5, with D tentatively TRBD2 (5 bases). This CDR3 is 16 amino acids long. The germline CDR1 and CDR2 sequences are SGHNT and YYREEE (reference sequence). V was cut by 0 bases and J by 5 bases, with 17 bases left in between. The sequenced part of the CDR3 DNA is TGTGCCAGCAGCTTGGGTGGGTCGCTAGCTGGGGAGACC. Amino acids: CASSLGGSLAGET. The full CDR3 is CASSLGGSLAGETQYF. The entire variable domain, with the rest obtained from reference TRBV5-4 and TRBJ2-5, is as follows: ETGVTQSPTHLIKTRGQQVTLRCSSQSGHNTVSWYQQALGQGPQFIFQYYREEENGRGNFPPRFSGLQFPNYSSELNVNALELDDSALYLCASSLGGSLAGETQYFGPGTRLLVL.

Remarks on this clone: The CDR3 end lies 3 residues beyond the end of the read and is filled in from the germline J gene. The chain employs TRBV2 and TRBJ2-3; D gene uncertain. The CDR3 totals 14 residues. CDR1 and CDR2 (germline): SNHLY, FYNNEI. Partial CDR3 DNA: TGTGCCAGCAGTGAAAGGGTATCCGGAGAGACG. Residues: CASSERVSGET. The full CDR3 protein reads CASSERVSGETQYF.

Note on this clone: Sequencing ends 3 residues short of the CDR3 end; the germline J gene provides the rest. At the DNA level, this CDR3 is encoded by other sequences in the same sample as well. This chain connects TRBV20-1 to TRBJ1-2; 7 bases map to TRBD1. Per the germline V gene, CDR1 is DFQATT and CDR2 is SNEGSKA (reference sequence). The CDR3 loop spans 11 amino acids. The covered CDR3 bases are TGCAGTGCTAACGACAGGGAAGGC. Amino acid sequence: CSANDREG. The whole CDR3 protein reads CSANDREGYTF.

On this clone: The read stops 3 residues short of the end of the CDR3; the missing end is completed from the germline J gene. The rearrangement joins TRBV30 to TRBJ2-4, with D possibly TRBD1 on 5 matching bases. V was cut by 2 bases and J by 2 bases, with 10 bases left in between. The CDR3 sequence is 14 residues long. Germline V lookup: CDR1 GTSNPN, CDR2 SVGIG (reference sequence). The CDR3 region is CAWSLPGTKNIQYF. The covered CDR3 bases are TGTGCCTGGAGTTTGCCAGGGACCAAAAACATT.

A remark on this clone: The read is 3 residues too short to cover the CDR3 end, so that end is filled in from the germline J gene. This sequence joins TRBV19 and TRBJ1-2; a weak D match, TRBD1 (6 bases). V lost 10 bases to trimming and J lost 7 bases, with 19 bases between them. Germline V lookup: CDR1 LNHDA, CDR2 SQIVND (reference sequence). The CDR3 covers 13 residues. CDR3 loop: CATGFRDKFGYTF. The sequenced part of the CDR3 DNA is TGTGCCACGGGATTCCGGGACAAGTTTGGC. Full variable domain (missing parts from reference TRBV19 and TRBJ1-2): DGGITQSPKYLFRKEGQNVTLSCEQNLNHDAMYWYRQDPGQGLRLIYYSQIVNDFQKGDIAEGYSVSREKKESFPLTVTSAQKNPTAFYLCATGFRDKFGYTFGSGTRLTVV.

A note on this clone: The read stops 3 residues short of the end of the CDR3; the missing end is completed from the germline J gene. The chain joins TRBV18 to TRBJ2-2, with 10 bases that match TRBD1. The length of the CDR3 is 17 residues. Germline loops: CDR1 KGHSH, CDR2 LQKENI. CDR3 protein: CASSPNGQGVAGEKLFF. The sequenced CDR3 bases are TGTGCCAGCTCACCCAATGGACAGGGGGTAGCAGGTGAAAAG.

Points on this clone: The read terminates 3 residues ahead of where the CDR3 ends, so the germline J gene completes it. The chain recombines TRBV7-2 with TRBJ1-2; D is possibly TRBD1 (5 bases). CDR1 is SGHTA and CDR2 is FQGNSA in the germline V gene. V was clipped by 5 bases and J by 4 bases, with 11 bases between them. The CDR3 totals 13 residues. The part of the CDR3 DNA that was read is TGTGCCAGCAGCCCGGGACTGAGCTATGGC. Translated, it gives CASSPGLSYG. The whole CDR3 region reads CASSPGLSYGYTF.

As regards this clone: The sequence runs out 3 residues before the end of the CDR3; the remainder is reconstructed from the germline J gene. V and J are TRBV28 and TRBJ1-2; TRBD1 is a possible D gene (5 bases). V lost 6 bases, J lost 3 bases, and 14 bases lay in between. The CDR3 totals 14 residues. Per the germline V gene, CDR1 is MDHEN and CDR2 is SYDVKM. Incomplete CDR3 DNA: TGTGCCAGCAGACGACAGAGGGCCCACTATGGC. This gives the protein CASRRQRAHYG. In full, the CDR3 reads CASRRQRAHYGYTF.

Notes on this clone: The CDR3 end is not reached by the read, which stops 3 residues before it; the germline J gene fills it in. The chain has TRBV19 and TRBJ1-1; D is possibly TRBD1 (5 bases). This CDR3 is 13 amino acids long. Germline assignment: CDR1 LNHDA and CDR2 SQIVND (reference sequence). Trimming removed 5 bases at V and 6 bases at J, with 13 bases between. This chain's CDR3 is CASSQGPDAEAFF. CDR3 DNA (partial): TGTGCCAGTAGTCAGGGCCCGGACGCTGAA.

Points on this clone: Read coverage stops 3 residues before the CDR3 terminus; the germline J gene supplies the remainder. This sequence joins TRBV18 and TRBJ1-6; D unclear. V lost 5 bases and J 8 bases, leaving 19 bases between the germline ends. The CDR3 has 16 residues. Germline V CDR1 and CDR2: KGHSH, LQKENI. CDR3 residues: CASSDTRSIGDSPLHF. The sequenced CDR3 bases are TGTGCCAGCTCAGATACTAGGTCCATCGGAGATTCACCC.

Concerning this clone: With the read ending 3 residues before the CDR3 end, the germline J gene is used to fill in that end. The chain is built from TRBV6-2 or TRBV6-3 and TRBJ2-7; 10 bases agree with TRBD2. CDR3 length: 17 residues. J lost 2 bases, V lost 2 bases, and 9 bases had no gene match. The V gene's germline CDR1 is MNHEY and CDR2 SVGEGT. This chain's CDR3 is CASSYNLGLAFTYEQYF. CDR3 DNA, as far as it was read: TGTGCCAGCAGTTACAACCTGGGACTAGCGTTTACCTACGAG.

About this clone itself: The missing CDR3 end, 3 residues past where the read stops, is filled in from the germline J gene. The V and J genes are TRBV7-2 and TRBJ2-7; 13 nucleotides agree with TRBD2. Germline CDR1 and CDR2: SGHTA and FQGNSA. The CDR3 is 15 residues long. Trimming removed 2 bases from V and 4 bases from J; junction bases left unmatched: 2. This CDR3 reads CASSLTSGRDYEQYF. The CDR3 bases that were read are TGTGCCAGCAGCTTAACTAGCGGGAGGGATTACGAG.

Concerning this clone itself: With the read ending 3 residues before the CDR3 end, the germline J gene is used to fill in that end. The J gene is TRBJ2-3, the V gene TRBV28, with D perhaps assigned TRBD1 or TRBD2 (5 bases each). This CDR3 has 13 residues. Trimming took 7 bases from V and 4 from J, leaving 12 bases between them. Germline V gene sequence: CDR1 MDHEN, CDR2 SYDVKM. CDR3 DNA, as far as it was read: TGTGCCAGCACCGAGGGGAACCCAGATACG. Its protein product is CASTEGNPDT. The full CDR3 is CASTEGNPDTQYF. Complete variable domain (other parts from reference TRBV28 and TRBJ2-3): DVKVTQSSRYLVKRTGEKVFLECVQDMDHENMFWYRQDPGLGLRLIYFSYDVKMKEKGDIPEGYSVSREKKERFSLILESASTNQTSMYLCASTEGNPDTQYFGPGTRLTVL.

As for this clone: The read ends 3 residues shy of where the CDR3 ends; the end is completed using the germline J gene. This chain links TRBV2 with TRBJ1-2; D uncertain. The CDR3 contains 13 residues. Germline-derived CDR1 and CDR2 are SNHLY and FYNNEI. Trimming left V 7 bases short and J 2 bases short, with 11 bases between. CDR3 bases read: TGTGCCAGCAACCGAGACGGGAACTATGGC. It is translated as CASNRDGNYG. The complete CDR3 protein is CASNRDGNYGYTF. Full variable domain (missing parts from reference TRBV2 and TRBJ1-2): EPEVTQTPSHQVTQMGQEVILRCVPISNHLYFYWYRQILGQKVEFLVSFYNNEISEKSEIFDDQFSVERPDGSNFTLKIRSTKLEDSAMYFCASNRDGNYGYTFGSGTRLTVV.

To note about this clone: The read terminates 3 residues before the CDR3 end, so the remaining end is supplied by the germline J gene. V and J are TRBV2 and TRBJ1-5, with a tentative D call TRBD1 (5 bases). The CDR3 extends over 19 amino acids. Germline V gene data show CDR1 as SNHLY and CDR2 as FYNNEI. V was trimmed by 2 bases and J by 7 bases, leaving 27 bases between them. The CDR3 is CASSEWSGLLLDGAQPQHF. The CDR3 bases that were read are TGTGCCAGCAGTGAATGGTCGGGTTTACTCCTGGATGGGGCGCAGCCC.

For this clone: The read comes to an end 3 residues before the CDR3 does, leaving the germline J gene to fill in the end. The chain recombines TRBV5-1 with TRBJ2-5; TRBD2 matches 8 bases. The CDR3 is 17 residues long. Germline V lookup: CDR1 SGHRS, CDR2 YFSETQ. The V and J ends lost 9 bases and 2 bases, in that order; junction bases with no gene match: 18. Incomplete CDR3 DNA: TGCGCCACGAGAGGGCCGCCGGGGGGGCGTAGGCAAGAGACC. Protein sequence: CATRGPPGGRRQET. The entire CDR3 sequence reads CATRGPPGGRRQETQYF.

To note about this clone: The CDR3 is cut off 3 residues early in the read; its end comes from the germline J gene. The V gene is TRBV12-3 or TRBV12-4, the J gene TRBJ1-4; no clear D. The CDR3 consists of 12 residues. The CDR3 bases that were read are TGTGCCAGCAGGAGGGCGGGTGACAAA. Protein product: CASRRAGDK. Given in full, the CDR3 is CASRRAGDKLFF.

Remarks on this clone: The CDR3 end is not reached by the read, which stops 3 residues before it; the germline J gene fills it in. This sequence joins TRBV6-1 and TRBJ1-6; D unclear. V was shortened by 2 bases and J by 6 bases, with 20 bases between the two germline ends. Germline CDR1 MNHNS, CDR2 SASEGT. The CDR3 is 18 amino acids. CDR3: CASSEFYAGRGFNSPLHF. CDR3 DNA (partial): TGTGCCAGCAGTGAATTTTATGCCGGACGGGGTTTTAATTCACCC.

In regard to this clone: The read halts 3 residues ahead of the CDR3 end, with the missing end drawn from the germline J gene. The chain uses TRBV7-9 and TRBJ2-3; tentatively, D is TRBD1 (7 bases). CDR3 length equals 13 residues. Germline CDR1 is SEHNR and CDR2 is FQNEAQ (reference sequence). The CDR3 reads CASSLEGGQPQYF. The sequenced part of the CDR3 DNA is TGTGCCAGCAGCTTAGAGGGGGGACAGCCG.

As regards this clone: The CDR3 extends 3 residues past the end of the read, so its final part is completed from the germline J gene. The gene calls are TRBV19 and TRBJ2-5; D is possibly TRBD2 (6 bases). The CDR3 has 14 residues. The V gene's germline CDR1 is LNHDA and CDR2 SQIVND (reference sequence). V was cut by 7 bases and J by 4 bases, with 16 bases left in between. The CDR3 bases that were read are TGTGCCAGTACTAAAGTCGGGGGTACAGAGACC. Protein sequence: CASTKVGGTET. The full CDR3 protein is CASTKVGGTETQYF.

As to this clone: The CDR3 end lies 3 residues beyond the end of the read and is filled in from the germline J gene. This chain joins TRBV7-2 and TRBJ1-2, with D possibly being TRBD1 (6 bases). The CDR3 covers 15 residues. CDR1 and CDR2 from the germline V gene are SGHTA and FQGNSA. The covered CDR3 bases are TGTGCCAGCAGCTTACAAGTGGACAGTTCCTACGAC. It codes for CASSLQVDSSYD. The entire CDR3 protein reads CASSLQVDSSYDYTF.

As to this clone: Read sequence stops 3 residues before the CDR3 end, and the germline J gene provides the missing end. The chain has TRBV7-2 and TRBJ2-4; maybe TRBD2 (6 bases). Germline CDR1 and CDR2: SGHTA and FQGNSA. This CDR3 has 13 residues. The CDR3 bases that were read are TGTGCCAGCAGCTTGTCGGGGACTTTTGGT. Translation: CASSLSGTFG. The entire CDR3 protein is CASSLSGTFGQYF.

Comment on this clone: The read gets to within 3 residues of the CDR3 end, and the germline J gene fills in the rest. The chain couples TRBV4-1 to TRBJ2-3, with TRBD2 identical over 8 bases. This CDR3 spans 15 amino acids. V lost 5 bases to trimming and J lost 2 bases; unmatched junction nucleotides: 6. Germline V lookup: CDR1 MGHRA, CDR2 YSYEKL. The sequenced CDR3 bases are TGCGCCAGCAGCTTGGGCGGGGGGAACACAGATACG. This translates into CASSLGGGNTDT. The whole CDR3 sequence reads CASSLGGGNTDTQYF.

The covered CDR3 bases are TGTGCCAGCTCACCACTCGGACAGGGGGCGCGGGGTAACTATGGC. Amino acids: CASSPLGQGARGNYG. The complete CDR3 protein is CASSPLGQGARGNYGYTF. The rearrangement joins TRBV18 to TRBJ1-2; 11 positions agree with TRBD1. The CDR3 end is not reached by the read, which stops 3 residues before it; the germline J gene fills it in. Germline CDR1 is KGHSH and CDR2 is LQKENI. The CDR3 length is 18 residues. V was clipped by 1 base and J by 1 base; unmatched bases: 8.

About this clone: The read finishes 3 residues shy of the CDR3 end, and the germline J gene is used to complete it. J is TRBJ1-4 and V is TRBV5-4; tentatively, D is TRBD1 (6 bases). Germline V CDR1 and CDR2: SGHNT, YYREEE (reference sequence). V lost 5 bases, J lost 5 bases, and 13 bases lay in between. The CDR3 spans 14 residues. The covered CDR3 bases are TGTGCCAGCAGTCGGACAGAAGGGAATGAAAAA. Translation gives CASSRTEGNEK. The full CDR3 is CASSRTEGNEKLFF.

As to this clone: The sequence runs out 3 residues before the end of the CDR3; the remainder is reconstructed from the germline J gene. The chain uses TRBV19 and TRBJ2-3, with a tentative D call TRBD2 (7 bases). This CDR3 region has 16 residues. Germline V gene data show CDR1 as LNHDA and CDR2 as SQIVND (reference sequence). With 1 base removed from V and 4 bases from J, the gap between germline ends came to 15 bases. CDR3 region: CASSIGPGGASDTQYF. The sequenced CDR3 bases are TGTGCCAGTAGTATAGGACCGGGGGGCGCATCAGATACG.